This paragraph reports one T cell receptor (beta chain). Its antigen is unknown. Genomic DNA (from each subset) was split evenly across several immunoSEQ plates. Measured with immunoSEQ multiplex PCR; TCRdb has only the in-frame clones, and not every one. There are approximately 1,500,000 clones in the sample; 98% occur only once, and roughly 0.45% lies in the top ten. This entry is derived from a study of shared clonotypes between healthy human individuals. With 0 bases removed from V and 7 bases from J, the gap between germline ends came to 6 bases. Germline CDR1 reads SGHAT; CDR2 reads FQNNGV. The CDR3 spans 13 residues. Broader study findings: Sequencing depth was predicted to influence how clonotypes are shared among donors.

The origin of this receptor is a young man in good health. The source material was naive CD4+ T cells sorted from blood. Noted subset: CD45RA+ positively selected. This chain connects TRBV11-2 to TRBJ2-2; D is undetermined. CDR3 region: CASSLELFGELFF. CDR3 nucleotide sequence: TGTGCCAGCAGCTTAGAGCTCTTCGGGGAGCTGTTTTTT. Looking up the rest from reference TRBV11-2 and TRBJ2-2 gives the full variable domain: EAGVAQSPRYKIIEKRQSVAFWCNPISGHATLYWYQQILGQGPKLLIQFQNNGVVDDSQLPKDRFSAERLKGVDSTLKIQPAKLEDSAVYLCASSLELFGELFFGEGSRLTVL.